The rows below give T cell receptor beta chains drawn from one sample of a study of cytomegalovirus exposure and HLA in healthy donors. TCRdb keeps only in-frame clones here, not all; method: immunoSEQ multiplex PCR. The sample shows 150,000 to 200,000 clones, approximately 83% of them seen only once. Input material: PBMCs. These receptors all stem from a man between 18 and 29 years old in good health and CMV-seropositive. CDR3s include the opening cysteine and the closing phenylalanine or tryptophan. A D gene is named only where the DNA matches it firmly. Size tells how often a clone was seen (once, few, many) or the class of an expanded clone, and some rows leave it out.

V gene,J gene,D gene,clone size,CDR3 protein,CDR3 DNA
TRBV5-1,TRBJ1-1,.,.,CASSLGSLAGAIDAFF,TGCGCCAGCAGCTTGGGGTCGTTGGCCGGAGCCATTGATGCTTTCTTT
TRBV18,TRBJ1-3,.,.,CASSPSTNSGNTIYF,TGTGCCAGCTCACCATCCACTAACTCTGGAAACACCATATATTTT
TRBV29-1,TRBJ1-1,.,.,CSASRGDFTEAFF,TGCAGCGCCTCCAGGGGAGACTTCACTGAAGCTTTCTTT
TRBV6-4,TRBJ2-1,TRBD2,.,CASSDSTSGHYNEQFF,TGTGCCAGCAGTGACTCGACTAGCGGGCATTACAATGAGCAGTTCTTC
TRBV15,TRBJ1-1,.,.,CATSRENGMEAFF,TGTGCCACCAGCAGAGAGAACGGTATGGAAGCTTTCTTT
TRBV5-4,TRBJ1-2,TRBD1,.,CASSLGGQGPYGYTF,TGTGCCAGCAGCTTGGGGGGACAGGGGCCCTATGGCTACACCTTC
TRBV5-5,TRBJ1-6,TRBD1,once,CASSPDRGRNSPLHF,TGTGCCAGCAGCCCTGACAGGGGAAGGAATTCACCCCTCCACTTT
TRBV5-4,TRBJ2-5,TRBD2,.,CASSLVLAGGIETQYF,TGTGCCAGCAGCTTGGTCCTAGCGGGGGGAATTGAGACCCAGTACTTC
TRBV5-4,TRBJ2-1,TRBD1,.,CASARGTETYNEQFF,TGTGCCAGCGCCCGAGGGACAGAAACCTACAATGAGCAGTTCTTC
TRBV5-1,TRBJ1-1,.,few,CASSLKEDTEAFF,TGCGCCAGCAGCCTGAAAGAGGACACTGAAGCTTTCTTT
TRBV7-9,TRBJ1-4,.,.,CASSSPKQGRGEKLFF,TGTGCCAGCAGCTCGCCTAAACAGGGAAGGGGGGAAAAACTGTTTTTT
TRBV7-8,TRBJ1-1,.,.,CASSDPSRRENTEAFF,TGTGCCAGCAGCGACCCATCACGGAGAGAGAACACTGAAGCTTTCTTT
TRBV7-9,TRBJ1-4,TRBD1,.,CATSDRDLPNEKLFF,TGTGCCACCTCGGACAGGGACCTGCCTAATGAAAAACTGTTTTTT
TRBV11-2,TRBJ2-1,.,.,CASSFGGESSYNEQFF,TGTGCCAGCAGCTTCGGGGGTGAGAGCTCCTACAATGAGCAGTTCTTC
TRBV4-1,TRBJ2-7,TRBD2,.,CASSQEGGLGGGTYEQYF,TGCGCCAGCAGCCAAGAAGGGGGGTTGGGCGGGGGGACCTACGAGCAGTACTTC